This record concerns one T cell receptor beta chain sequence. This sample was included in a study of PD-1 blockade in classical Hodgkin lymphoma. TCRdb keeps only in-frame clones here, not all; method: immunoSEQ multiplex PCR. This table holds 90,000 to 100,000 clones, roughly nine tenths found once. Autologous stem cell transplantation was followed by relapse in every patient, and brentuximab vedotin exposure varied. The CDR3 loop spans 16 amino acids. V gave up 7 bases and J gave up 5 bases, with 21 bases separating them. Looked up from germline, CDR1 is SGHVS and CDR2 is FNYEAQ. The sample in question was peripheral blood mononuclear cells (PBMCs), obtained before the second cycle of nivolumab. This TCR was recovered from a human donor with classical Hodgkin lymphoma. The rearrangement links TRBV7-6 to TRBJ2-1, with a tentative D call TRBD2 (6 bases). The chain's CDR3 is CASTPSWGESHNEQFF. The CDR3 coding sequence is TGTGCCAGCACCCCTAGTTGGGGGGAGTCCCACAATGAGCAGTTCTTC. The full variable domain, rest sourced from reference TRBV7-6 and TRBJ2-1, is GAGVSQSPRYKVTKRGQDVALRCDPISGHVSLYWYRQALGQGPEFLTYFNYEAQQDKSGLPNDRFSAERPEGSISTLTIQRTEQRDSAMYRCASTPSWGESHNEQFFGPGTRLTVL.